The present entry profiles one TCR beta chain with its context. Its antigen remains unknown. These data originate in a study of brain T cells in children with intractable seizures. Sequencing was limited to surgery cases with top T cell transcript signatures in brain tissue. Germline CDR1 is LNHNV and CDR2 is YYDKDF (reference sequence). The CDR3 consists of 13 residues. V was shortened by 0 bases and J by 5 bases, with 8 bases between the two germline ends. General study results and limits: Viral specificity was inferred only from CDR3 similarity; HCMV serostatus was unknown.

This table comes from immunoSEQ multiplex PCR, and its TCRdb copy is limited to in-frame clones, with some not included. The sample shows 80,000 or so clones, roughly 91% of them seen only once. Material: peripheral blood, obtained at surgery. The V and J genes are TRBV15 and TRBJ2-7; D ambiguous. This sequence originates from a boy under two years old with tuberous sclerosis and intractable seizures. The CDR3 here is CATSRDRWNEQYF. The CDR3 DNA reads as TGTGCCACCAGCAGAGATCGATGGAACGAGCAGTACTTC. The whole variable domain, filled in from reference TRBV15 and TRBJ2-7, reads DAMVIQNPRYQVTQFGKPVTLSCSQTLNHNVMYWYQQKSSQAPKLLFHYYDKDFNNEADTPDNFQSRRPNTSFCFLDIRSPGLGDTAMYLCATSRDRWNEQYFGPGTRLTVT.